This paragraph reports one T cell receptor beta chain. Its antigen is not identified. This specimen belongs to a study of shared clonotypes between healthy human individuals. Study-wide results and caveats: Larger richness was generally estimated for naive than memory subsets. Shared clonotypes across all four donors exceeded non-shared ones in generation probability. Clonotype sharing across several donors was observed for approximately 5% of naive CD4 clonotypes.

Measured with immunoSEQ multiplex PCR; TCRdb has only the in-frame clones, and not every one. This sample has some 630,000 clones, with approximately 79% found just once. V lost 7 bases and J 6 bases, leaving 15 bases between the germline ends. Germline V gives CDR1 SNHLY, CDR2 FYNNEI. CDR3 length equals 13 residues. From CD4+ cells came CD45RA+ naive and CD45RA-negative memory subsets. The chain combines TRBV2 with TRBJ1-2; D not certain. The TCR sequence derives from a woman aged 30 to 39 in good health. The sample was memory CD4+ T cells sorted from blood. Subset in this sample: CD45RA-negative fraction. The CDR3 loop reads CASNSGSVDGYTF. CDR3 DNA sequence: TGTGCCAGCAATAGCGGGTCTGTCGATGGCTACACCTTC.